This T cell receptor beta chain was retrieved from a study of cytotoxic CD8 clonotypes in ibrutinib-treated CLL. Across the study: Among the patients, about a dozen presented as relapsed/refractory and over 14 as treatment-naive; around 17 showed unmutated IGHV. General observations from the study: Clonality went up at ibrutinib response and then declined back toward baseline at progression. Collection times varied between progressing and sustained-remission patients.

Generated by immunoSEQ multiplex PCR, the TCRdb table keeps only in-frame clones and is missing some. The sample comprises some 300,000 clones, 80% of which are singletons, and roughly 7% rests with the top ten. Trimming removed 3 bases at V and 8 bases at J, with 14 bases between. CDR1 and CDR2 from the germline V gene are MDHEN and SYDVKM. The CDR3 has 13 residues. PBMCs were cryopreserved, and 1.5 to 2.5 micrograms of genomic DNA from them went into TCR beta libraries. Regarding this clone: Its antigen remains unidentified.

The chain recombines TRBV28 with TRBJ2-7; D gene ambiguous. This sequence was found in a human donor with chronic lymphocytic leukemia. This sample comprised PBMCs, obtained before ibrutinib treatment. The CDR3 coding sequence is TGTGCCAGCAGTTTTTTTCTGTCGGAGAAGCAGTACTTC. It translates to CASSFFLSEKQYF. Looking up the rest from reference TRBV28 and TRBJ2-7 gives the full variable domain: DVKVTQSSRYLVKRTGEKVFLECVQDMDHENMFWYRQDPGLGLRLIYFSYDVKMKEKGDIPEGYSVSREKKERFSLILESASTNQTSMYLCASSFFLSEKQYFGPGTRLTVT.